These 9 T cell receptor beta chains were sequenced from one sample in a study of Ad26.COV2.S vaccination and SARS-CoV-2 variants. TCRdb's table, derived via immunoSEQ multiplex PCR, lists solely in-frame clones and lacks some. The sample includes 300,000 to 400,000 clones, approximately 90% of them seen just once. Treatment meaning: roughly 20 received Ad26.COV2.S at low or high dose, single or two shots; a few received placebo; per-sample allocation not given. Day 63 after the first injection of vaccine or placebo was the sampling time. Sequencing used peripheral blood, obtained in a trial of Ad26.COV2.S vaccine versus placebo. Receptors were obtained from a person aged 18-60 years who received the Ad26.COV2.S COVID-19 vaccine or a placebo.

V and J are TRBV5-4 and TRBJ1-6, with D unresolved. V was shortened by 4 bases and J by 6 bases, with 17 bases between the two germline ends. The CDR3 runs to 16 residues. Germline lookup yields CDR1 SGHNT and CDR2 YYREEE (reference sequence). The CDR3: CASSPGPIVGNSPLHF. DNA of the CDR3: TGTGCCAGCAGCCCCGGACCCATCGTAGGTAATTCACCCCTCCACTTT.

This chain connects TRBV6-1 to TRBJ2-7; tentatively, D is TRBD1 (5 bases). Germline values: CDR1 MNHNS, CDR2 SASEGT. Trimming removed 1 base from V and 1 base from J, with 14 bases in between. There are 16 residues in the CDR3. CDR3 bases: TGTGCCAGCAGTGAAGTTCGGGCAGGGCCGTCCTACGAGCAGTACTTC. The encoded protein is CASSEVRAGPSYEQYF.

V and J are TRBV5-1 and TRBJ2-1; no clear D gene. Germline CDR1 is SGHRS and CDR2 is YFSETQ. Trimming cost V 2 bases and J 9 bases, with 9 bases left between them. This CDR3 is built from 12 residues. The chain's CDR3 is CASSLAGVEQFF. DNA of the CDR3: TGCGCCAGCAGCTTAGCTGGGGTTGAGCAGTTCTTC.

V is TRBV29-1 and J is TRBJ1-3; tentatively, D is TRBD1 (5 bases). Between the trimmed V and J ends, which lost 7 bases and 0 bases, there was a span of 16 bases. CDR3 length: 15 residues. Germline CDR1 SQVTM, CDR2 ANQGSEA. In DNA, the CDR3 is TGCAGCGGGCAGGCACCGGGGCTCTCTGGAAACACCATATATTTT. Protein: CSGQAPGLSGNTIYF.

The gene calls are TRBV28 and TRBJ1-3; D remains ambiguous. The CDR3 runs to 14 residues. Per germline, CDR1 MDHEN and CDR2 SYDVKM. Trimming cost V 4 bases and J 0 bases, with 7 bases left between them. The CDR3, as DNA: TGTGCCAGCAGTTCCCACGGCTCTGGAAACACCATATATTTT. Translation gives CASSSHGSGNTIYF.

The gene calls are TRBV3-1 (or the pseudogene TRBV3-2) and TRBJ2-5, with 8 bases that match TRBD1. Losses at the gene ends were 0 bases for V and 2 bases for J; bases not matched to a gene: 11. This CDR3 has 18 residues. The germline V gene encodes CDR1 LGHDT and CDR2 YNNKEL (reference sequence). The CDR3 is CASSQDLNRDRSQETQYF. CDR3 in DNA: TGTGCCAGCAGCCAAGATCTAAACCGGGACAGGTCACAAGAGACCCAGTACTTC.

The V and J genes are TRBV7-8 and TRBJ2-1; the match to TRBD2 covers 9 bases. Germline CDR1 and CDR2: SGHVS and FQNEAQ. V lost 1 base to trimming and J lost 7 bases; unmatched junction nucleotides: 14. The CDR3 spans 18 residues. Written as DNA, the CDR3 is TGTGCCAGCAGCTTAGTGGTTAGCGGGAGCATGGGGCATAATGAGCAGTTCTTC. It translates to CASSLVVSGSMGHNEQFF.

The V and J genes are TRBV4-2 and TRBJ2-3, with TRBD2 identical over 11 bases. V lost 0 bases, J lost 3 bases, and 2 bases stayed unmatched. CDR3 length equals 16 residues. Germline CDR1 LGHNA, CDR2 YNFKEQ. CDR3 sequence: CASSQDRTSGTDTQYF. Here the CDR3 DNA reads TGTGCCAGCAGCCAAGACAGGACTAGCGGGACAGATACGCAGTATTTT.

This chain uses TRBV3-1 (or the pseudogene TRBV3-2) with TRBJ2-1; D may be TRBD2 (5 bases). V was trimmed by 3 bases and J by 2 bases, leaving 14 bases between them. CDR3 length equals 16 residues. CDR1 and CDR2 from the germline V gene are LGHDT and YNNKEL (reference sequence). The CDR3 coding sequence is TGTGCCAGCAGCCAGGCCTGGACTGATCCCTACAATGAGCAGTTCTTC. It is translated as CASSQAWTDPYNEQFF.